A single sample gave rise to the 21 T cell receptor beta chains below, sequenced in a study of blood T cell repertoires in COVID-19. The method was immunoSEQ multiplex PCR; TCRdb's version includes in-frame clones alone and lacks a portion of them. The profile shows approximately 340,000 clones, approximately 93% of them singletons. Sequenced sample: PBMCs or T cells enriched from blood (not recorded which). These receptors originate from a woman between 35 and 50 years old who had been exposed to COVID-19.

The V gene is TRBV4-1, the J gene TRBJ1-5; D unclear. The CDR3 is made up of 15 amino acids. V lost 4 bases and J lost 2, with 12 bases in between. Germline CDR1 MGHRA, CDR2 YSYEKL. For the CDR3, the DNA is TGCGCCAGCAGCCTGAATGTCGGGGGCAATCAGCCCCAGCATTTT. Translation gives CASSLNVGGNQPQHF.

V is TRBV7-2 and J is TRBJ2-7; the match to TRBD2 covers 8 bases. The CDR3 extends over 16 amino acids. Germline V gives CDR1 SGHTA, CDR2 FQGNSA. V was pared by 1 base and J by 1 base, with 6 bases of the junction left unmatched. The CDR3 loop is CASSLGSSGASYEQYF. DNA of the CDR3: TGTGCCAGCAGCTTAGGTAGTAGCGGGGCATCCTACGAGCAGTACTTC.

The chain employs TRBV9 and TRBJ1-1; TRBD1 agrees at 12 bases. CDR1 SGDLS and CDR2 YYNGEE come from the germline V gene. V trimming: 3 bases; J trimming: 6 bases; junction bases outside the gene matches: 15. This CDR3 comprises 18 residues. DNA for the CDR3: TGTGCCAGCAGCGCGCCGGGACAGGGGGCGCGAATTGACTCTGAAGCTTTCTTT. It yields the protein CASSAPGQGARIDSEAFF.

The J gene is TRBJ2-7, the V gene TRBV7-2; 10 nucleotides align to TRBD1. CDR1 SGHTA and CDR2 FQGNSA come from the germline V gene. With V trimmed by 3 bases and J by 7 bases, 6 bases remained unmatched. CDR3 length equals 14 residues. This chain's CDR3 is CASSLRQGAGEQYF. The CDR3 DNA reads as TGTGCCAGCAGCTTGAGACAGGGGGCGGGGGAGCAGTACTTC.

V gene TRBV6-5 combines with J gene TRBJ1-2, with 7 bases matching TRBD1. This CDR3 contains 13 residues. Unmatched junction bases numbered 8, after V lost 5 bases and J lost 8 bases. Germline V gene data show CDR1 as MNHEY and CDR2 as SVGAGI. CDR3 in DNA: TGTGCCAGCAGTACCAGGGGGAACAGGGGCTACACCTTC. This gives the protein CASSTRGNRGYTF.

The chain joins TRBV14 to TRBJ1-1; 7 nucleotides align to TRBD1. The CDR3 is 15 amino acids. Germline V lookup: CDR1 SGHDN, CDR2 FVKESK. V dropped 6 bases and J dropped 0; count of bases not matched to a gene: 7. The CDR3 nucleotides read TGTGCCAGCAGGGACGACAGGGATTTGAACACTGAAGCTTTCTTT. Amino acids: CASRDDRDLNTEAFF.

The V call is TRBV5-4, the J call TRBJ1-2, with TRBD1 matching over 8 bases. Germline CDR1 is SGHNT and CDR2 is YYREEE (reference sequence). V shed 1 base, J shed 4 bases, and the junction held 12 bases outside the gene matches. The CDR3 consists of 17 residues. The CDR3 loop is CASSLPSTRTGPYGYTF. The CDR3 DNA reads TGTGCCAGCAGCTTGCCCTCAACCCGGACAGGGCCCTATGGCTACACCTTC.

This chain joins TRBV24-1 and TRBJ2-7, with D maybe TRBD2 (6 bases). Per the germline V gene, CDR1 is KGHDR and CDR2 is SFDVKD. The CDR3 runs 16 residues. Trimming stripped 7 bases from V and 2 bases from J, with 20 bases between. The CDR3 here is CATSPGGPYGAYEQYF. CDR3 bases: TGTGCCACCAGCCCAGGAGGGCCTTATGGGGCCTACGAGCAGTACTTC.

The CDR3 DNA reads TGTGCCAGCTCACCAAAGGACAGGATTGAGGGGAATGAGCAGTTCTTC. It codes for CASSPKDRIEGNEQFF. The chain combines TRBV18 with TRBJ2-1; 7 bases match TRBD1. The CDR3 has 16 amino acids. CDR1 and CDR2 from the germline V gene are KGHSH and LQKENI. Trimming took 2 bases from V and 7 from J; bases not matched to a gene: 11.

This chain uses TRBV5-6 with TRBJ2-5, with TRBD2 matching 10 bases. There are 16 residues in the CDR3. The ends lost 0 bases at V and 5 bases at J; junction bases unmatched: 7. Germline CDR1 is SGHDT and CDR2 is YYEEEE. The CDR3 DNA reads as TGTGCCAGCAGCTTGGTACTAGCGGGAATGAGGGAGACCCAGTACTTC. Protein sequence: CASSLVLAGMRETQYF.

This clone was recorded once. The gene calls are TRBV19 and TRBJ1-3; D call uncertain. Trimming removed 2 bases from V and 4 bases from J, with 12 bases in between. The length of the CDR3 is 15 residues. CDR1 is LNHDA and CDR2 is SQIVND in the germline V gene (reference sequence). CDR3 nucleotide sequence: TGTGCCAGTAGTATAAGAGCGGGGAACGGAAACACCATATATTTT. Translating it yields CASSIRAGNGNTIYF.

The chain recombines TRBV11-2 with TRBJ1-2; 12 nucleotides align to TRBD1. This CDR3 comprises 15 residues. The germline CDR1 and CDR2 sequences are SGHAT and FQNNGV. The trim removed 5 bases at V and 7 bases at J, leaving 8 bases unmatched. The CDR3 here is CASSVPRDRGPGYTF. CDR3 sequence (DNA): TGTGCCAGCAGCGTTCCGCGGGACAGGGGGCCTGGCTACACCTTC. The full variable domain, in which reference TRBV11-2 and TRBJ1-2 provide the parts outside the CDR3, is EAGVAQSPRYKIIEKRQSVAFWCNPISGHATLYWYQQILGQGPKLLIQFQNNGVVDDSQLPKDRFSAERLKGVDSTLKIQPAKLEDSAVYLCASSVPRDRGPGYTFGSGTRLTVV.

The rearrangement uses TRBV9 and TRBJ2-1; D is unclear. The CDR3 runs to 12 residues. The germline V and J ends were trimmed by 3 bases and 6 bases, with 7 bases remaining between them. Germline CDR1 and CDR2: SGDLS and YYNGEE. This chain's CDR3 is CASSGAGNEQFF. The CDR3 region has the DNA TGTGCCAGCAGCGGTGCAGGCAATGAGCAGTTCTTC.

Concerning this clone itself: It is unclear where the CDR3 begins or ends on the DNA, so no DNA is shown, and the CDR3 is as TCRdb lists it. The chain carries TRBV19 and TRBJ2-5; the D call in the table, TRBD1, was not verified against the DNA. Germline CDR1 reads LNHDA; CDR2 reads SQIVND (reference sequence). The CDR3 is 18 amino acids in total, end residues counted. The CDR3 reads CASSIWRGTGGLQETQYF.

The CDR3 DNA follows: TGTGCCAGCAGCTTCACCTACGAGCAGTACTTC. Encoded protein: CASSFTYEQYF. The genes are TRBV7-9 and TRBJ2-7; unclear D gene. Germline CDR1 SEHNR, CDR2 FQNEAQ (reference sequence). V was shortened by 3 bases and J by 2 bases, with 2 bases between the two germline ends. This CDR3 spans 11 amino acids.

The chain has TRBV6-5 and TRBJ2-4; TRBD2 matches at 7 bases. In germline, CDR1 is MNHEY, CDR2 SVGAGI. Trimming cost V 6 bases and J 6 bases; bases outside gene matches: 11. The CDR3 is made up of 15 amino acids. Here the CDR3 reads CASSQSGTGLNIQYF. The CDR3 DNA sequence: TGTGCCAGCAGCCAAAGCGGGACTGGACTAAACATTCAGTACTTC.

The chain employs TRBV15 and TRBJ2-5, with D possibly TRBD2 on 5 matching bases. The CDR3 runs 15 residues. Germline V gene lookup returns CDR1 LNHNV and CDR2 YYDKDF (reference sequence). V shed 0 bases and J shed 5 bases, with 13 bases lying between them. DNA for the CDR3: TGTGCCACCAGCAGAGATAGAGGGCCCGGGGAGACCCAGTACTTC. Translating gives CATSRDRGPGETQYF.

This CDR3 reads CASSYGQGRGYTF. The CDR3 DNA sequence: TGTGCCAGCAGTTATGGACAGGGACGCGGCTACACCTTC. This sequence joins TRBV12-3 or TRBV12-4 and TRBJ1-2; 8 bases line up with TRBD1. This CDR3 is 13 amino acids long. J lost 8 bases, V lost 4 bases, and 6 bases had no gene match.

The V call is TRBV7-9, the J call TRBJ2-7; a weak D match, TRBD1 (5 bases). Trimming removed 5 bases at V and 0 bases at J, with 11 bases between. Germline values: CDR1 SEHNR, CDR2 FQNEAQ (reference sequence). The CDR3 totals 14 residues. CDR3 residues: CASSKTVISYEQYF. CDR3 DNA: TGTGCCAGCAGCAAGACAGTGATCTCCTACGAGCAGTACTTC.

The genes are TRBV19 and TRBJ1-1; 7 bases are shared with TRBD1. This CDR3 has 15 residues. Germline lookup yields CDR1 LNHDA and CDR2 SQIVND (reference sequence). J gave up 1 base and V 7 bases, and 9 bases lay outside the gene matches. The CDR3 loop is CASKHVQGKNTEAFF. In DNA, the CDR3 is TGTGCCAGTAAGCACGTACAGGGGAAGAACACTGAAGCTTTCTTT. The variable domain in full, completed from reference TRBV19 and TRBJ1-1, reads DGGITQSPKYLFRKEGQNVTLSCEQNLNHDAMYWYRQDPGQGLRLIYYSQIVNDFQKGDIAEGYSVSREKKESFPLTVTSAQKNPTAFYLCASKHVQGKNTEAFFGQGTRLTVV.

The chain links TRBV7-2 to TRBJ1-1, with no clear D. This CDR3 is built from 11 residues. Trimming shortened V by 3 bases and J by 10 bases, and 9 bases separated the two germline ends. CDR1 and CDR2 from the germline V gene are SGHTA and FQGNSA. The DNA of the CDR3 is TGTGCCAGCAGCTTTCAATCGAGAGCTTTCTTT. This gives the protein CASSFQSRAFF. The entire variable domain, with the rest obtained from reference TRBV7-2 and TRBJ1-1, is as follows: GAGVSQSPSNKVTEKGKDVELRCDPISGHTALYWYRQSLGQGLEFLIYFQGNSAPDKSGLPSDRFSAERTGGSVSTLTIQRTQQEDSAVYLCASSFQSRAFFGQGTRLTVV.